This T cell receptor (beta chain) was found in a study of cytomegalovirus exposure and HLA in healthy donors. At the level of the study: Out of 150 million to 200 million T cells, an earlier analysis found roughly 110 million unique TCR beta sequences in total. Notes on the study in general: Reportedly, fewer N-insertions than the approximately 700-donor mean appeared in an Asian-associated ancestry cluster in a later analysis. A later analysis linked a missense DCLRE1C variant to TCR beta V- and J-gene trimming.

In this sample, this clone turned up a few times. What it recognizes is unknown. 60 Vbeta and 13 Jbeta primers were used in PCR. The repertoire was sequenced with immunoSEQ multiplex PCR; TCRdb's copy has only in-frame clones and lacks some. Among 100,000 to 150,000 clones listed, 80% were seen once. The CDR3 has 14 amino acids. The J segment lost 4 bases and the V segment lost 5 bases, leaving 8 bases of the junction unmatched. CDR1 and CDR2 from the germline V gene are SGHAT and FQNNGV. The sequencing sample was made of PBMCs. The TCR was taken from a young man in good health and CMV-seropositive. The chain joins TRBV11-2 to TRBJ2-7; 7 bases map to TRBD1. CDR3 nucleotides: TGTGCCAGCAGCCCGGAAGGGGGCAGGTACGAGCAGTACTTC. Encoded protein: CASSPEGGRYEQYF.